This passage covers 22 T cell receptor beta chains from one sample sequenced in a study of brain T cells in children with intractable seizures. Measured with immunoSEQ multiplex PCR; TCRdb has only the in-frame clones, and not every one. This sample carries just under 65,000 clones, 90% to 96% of them seen once, and the ten largest clones take 0.3% to 0.45%. This sample comprised peripheral blood, obtained at surgery. These receptors were obtained from a boy under three years old with focal cortical dysplasia and intractable seizures.

The chain joins TRBV4-1 to TRBJ2-7; D is uncertain. Germline CDR1 reads MGHRA; CDR2 reads YSYEKL. V gave up 3 bases and J gave up 2 bases, with 8 bases separating them. The CDR3 consists of 13 residues. DNA for the CDR3: TGCGCCAGCAGCCAGGGGATCCCCTACGAGCAGTACTTC. Its protein is CASSQGIPYEQYF.

This clone was recorded once. V and J are TRBV2 and TRBJ1-1; TRBD1 is a possible D gene (6 bases). The CDR3 sequence is 11 residues long. V lost 11 bases and J lost 6, with 13 bases in between. Germline CDR1 SNHLY, CDR2 FYNNEI. DNA for the CDR3: TGTGCCGTGGGGGGCGATCCTGAAGCTTTCTTT. It yields the protein CAVGGDPEAFF.

The chain joins TRBV9 to TRBJ2-1, with 9 positions matching TRBD2. V dropped 4 bases and J dropped 13; count of bases not matched to a gene: 15. The CDR3 runs 15 residues. Germline lookup yields CDR1 SGDLS and CDR2 YYNGEE. CDR3 sequence: CASSSREAGGQRQFF. CDR3 DNA sequence: TGTGCCAGCAGCAGTAGAGAGGCGGGAGGGCAGAGACAGTTCTTC.

This clone appeared a single time. The chain recombines TRBV27 with TRBJ2-4; D is ambiguous. V was clipped by 6 bases and J by 0 bases, with 12 bases between them. Germline lookup yields CDR1 MNHEY and CDR2 SMNVEV (reference sequence). CDR3 length: 15 amino acids. The CDR3 protein is CASRRTVVAKNIQYF. In nucleotides, the CDR3 is TGTGCCAGCAGAAGGACCGTGGTAGCCAAAAACATTCAGTACTTC.

V and J are TRBV6-1 and TRBJ2-1; D call uncertain. Germline values: CDR1 MNHNS, CDR2 SASEGT. V was trimmed by 2 bases and J by 2 bases, leaving 13 bases between them. This CDR3 has 16 residues. The CDR3 is CASSEFASTAYNEQFF. The CDR3 DNA is TGTGCCAGCAGTGAATTCGCCTCCACGGCCTACAATGAGCAGTTCTTC.

The chain combines TRBV11-3 with TRBJ2-7; D is perhaps TRBD1 (6 bases). The germline V gene encodes CDR1 SGHNT and CDR2 YENEEA. Between the trimmed V and J ends, which lost 2 bases and 5 bases, there was a span of 13 bases. The CDR3 is made up of 14 amino acids. The chain's CDR3 is CASSLSGESNEQYF. CDR3 nucleotide sequence: TGTGCCAGCAGCTTATCAGGGGAATCGAACGAGCAGTACTTC.

The CDR3 DNA reads as TGTGCCACCAGCCCCGGGACTAGCGACACAGATACGCAGTATTTT. Its protein product is CATSPGTSDTDTQYF. The chain has TRBV24-1 and TRBJ2-3, with 10 bases that match TRBD2. The CDR3 length is 15 residues. CDR1 is KGHDR and CDR2 is SFDVKD in the germline V gene. Trimming removed 7 bases from V and 2 bases from J; junction bases left unmatched: 5.

The genes are TRBV13 and TRBJ2-7; 7 bases map to TRBD1. J lost 5 bases, V lost 6 bases, and 7 bases had no gene match. The CDR3 totals 13 residues. Per germline, CDR1 PRHDT and CDR2 FYEKMQ (reference sequence). CDR3 in DNA: TGTGCCAGCAGTCGACAGGGTAGTAACGAGCAGTACTTC. Its protein is CASSRQGSNEQYF.

The chain joins TRBV19 to TRBJ2-3; 10 nucleotides line up with TRBD2. Germline V CDR1 and CDR2: LNHDA, SQIVND (reference sequence). Trimming cost V 10 bases and J 5 bases; bases outside gene matches: 9. The CDR3 runs to 14 residues. CDR3 DNA sequence: TGTGCCACCAACAGCGGGAGGGCCATAGATACGCAGTATTTT. Amino acid sequence: CATNSGRAIDTQYF.

This chain connects TRBV20-1 to TRBJ1-2; tentatively, D is TRBD1 (6 bases). This CDR3 comprises 11 residues. CDR1 DFQATT and CDR2 SNEGSKA come from the germline V gene (reference sequence). Trimming pared 4 bases from V and 4 bases from J, leaving 7 bases between. This chain's CDR3 is CSATGVYGYTF. The CDR3 DNA reads TGCAGTGCTACAGGGGTCTATGGCTACACCTTC.

CDR3 protein: CASSLTRPHYNSPLHF. In nucleotides, the CDR3 is TGTGCCAGTAGCCTGACAAGGCCACACTATAATTCACCCCTCCACTTT. The rearrangement joins TRBV19 to TRBJ1-6; D not certain. CDR3 length: 16 residues. V lost 6 bases, J lost 3 bases, and 15 bases lay in between. CDR1 is LNHDA and CDR2 is SQIVND in the germline V gene (reference sequence).

The V gene is TRBV29-1, the J gene TRBJ1-1, with D tentatively TRBD1 (6 bases). This CDR3 has 12 amino acids. Germline values: CDR1 SQVTM, CDR2 ANQGSEA. V gave up 6 bases and J gave up 2 bases, with 10 bases separating them. In DNA, the CDR3 is TGCAGCGTCGGACAGCTAAACACTGAAGCTTTCTTT. It is translated as CSVGQLNTEAFF.

V usage is TRBV5-1 and J usage is TRBJ2-3; D gene ambiguous. The CDR3 totals 13 residues. V gave up 4 bases and J gave up 4 bases, with 10 bases separating them. Germline loops: CDR1 SGHRS, CDR2 YFSETQ. The CDR3 is CASSRDSSDTQYF. The DNA for the CDR3 is TGCGCCAGCAGCCGAGACTCCTCAGATACGCAGTATTTT.

The chain combines TRBV7-9 with TRBJ1-6; D is unclear. Trimming pared 5 bases from V and 7 bases from J, leaving 15 bases between. This CDR3 comprises 15 residues. Germline CDR1 SEHNR, CDR2 FQNEAQ (reference sequence). The CDR3 region is CASSPRGVMNSPLHF. For the CDR3, the DNA is TGTGCCAGCAGCCCCCGTGGCGTTATGAATTCACCCCTCCACTTT.

The J gene is TRBJ2-7, the V gene TRBV2; no clear D. CDR1 is SNHLY and CDR2 is FYNNEI in the germline V gene. V lost 8 bases, J lost 2 bases, and 10 bases lay in between. The CDR3 is 12 residues long. Here the CDR3 reads CASLERTYEQYF. The CDR3 DNA reads as TGTGCCAGCTTAGAAAGAACCTACGAGCAGTACTTC.

The chain is built from TRBV6-5 and TRBJ1-2; D unresolved. Per the germline V gene, CDR1 is MNHEY and CDR2 is SVGAGI. The CDR3 covers 14 residues. The germline V and J ends were trimmed by 6 bases and 5 bases, with 16 bases remaining between them. The CDR3 loop is CASSSVSAGYGYTF. The CDR3 bases are TGTGCCAGCAGCTCAGTAAGCGCCGGATATGGCTACACCTTC.

V is TRBV6-6 and J is TRBJ1-1; D remains ambiguous. Germline loops: CDR1 MNHNY, CDR2 SVGAGI (reference sequence). This CDR3 contains 12 residues. The germline V and J ends were trimmed by 2 bases and 3 bases, with 4 bases remaining between them. The CDR3: CASSYRDTEAFF. The CDR3 region has the DNA TGTGCCAGCAGTTACAGGGACACTGAAGCTTTCTTT.

The chain combines TRBV3-1 (or the pseudogene TRBV3-2) with TRBJ2-1; 10 nucleotides align to TRBD1. The CDR3 has 19 residues. V trimming: 3 bases; J trimming: 3 bases; junction bases outside the gene matches: 14. Germline lookup yields CDR1 LGHDT and CDR2 YNNKEL (reference sequence). CDR3 bases: TGTGCCAGCAGCCAGATTGGGACCCCGGGACAGGGGAGCTACAATGAGCAGTTCTTC. Residues: CASSQIGTPGQGSYNEQFF.

In this sample, this clone turned up once. This chain connects TRBV15 to TRBJ2-3; 10 bases fit TRBD1. The trim removed 0 bases at V and 4 bases at J, leaving 4 bases unmatched. The germline CDR1 and CDR2 sequences are LNHNV and YYDKDF (reference sequence). CDR3 length equals 16 residues. CDR3 residues: CATSRDLGQGSDTQYF. Written as DNA, the CDR3 is TGTGCCACCAGCAGAGATTTGGGACAGGGGTCAGATACGCAGTATTTT.

V is TRBV7-9 and J is TRBJ1-5; 7 nucleotides align to TRBD1. Trimming at V came to 5 bases and at J to 1 base, leaving 8 bases not matched to a gene. Germline V CDR1 and CDR2: SEHNR, FQNEAQ (reference sequence). The length of the CDR3 is 16 residues. CDR3 sequence: CASSAAGTASNQPQHF. DNA for the CDR3: TGTGCCAGCAGCGCAGCCGGGACAGCAAGCAATCAGCCCCAGCATTTT. The variable domain in full, completed from reference TRBV7-9 and TRBJ1-5, reads DTGVSQNPRHKITKRGQNVTFRCDPISEHNRLYWYRQTLGQGPEFLTYFQNEAQLEKSRLLSDRFSAERPKGSFSTLEIQRTEQGDSAMYLCASSAAGTASNQPQHFGDGTRLSIL.

V gene TRBV4-1 combines with J gene TRBJ2-5; 12 positions match TRBD2. The germline gives CDR1 MGHRA, CDR2 YSYEKL. CDR3 length: 15 amino acids. V lost 3 bases and J lost 5; bases outside the gene matches: 4. The CDR3 region is CASSHRTSGDETQYF. The DNA for the CDR3 is TGCGCCAGCAGCCACCGGACTAGCGGGGATGAGACCCAGTACTTC.

The chain is built from TRBV12-5 and TRBJ2-7; 7 nucleotides align to TRBD1. This CDR3 is 13 amino acids long. Germline V gene data show CDR1 as LGHNT and CDR2 as FRNRAP. Unmatched junction bases numbered 3, after V lost 1 base and J lost 6 bases. CDR3 sequence reads: CASGLAYRGEQYF. The CDR3 region has the DNA TGTGCTAGTGGTTTGGCTTACAGGGGCGAGCAGTACTTC.